This passage covers 3 T cell receptor beta chains from one sample sequenced in a study of shared clonotypes between healthy human individuals (dated by TCRdb to 2019 to 2021). The library was obtained by the immunoSEQ multiplex PCR assay. In its TCRdb copy, this immuneACCESS table keeps in-frame sequences only and misses some clones. Where compared with another copy, unresolved V genes explain less than half of these, and the others have no known cause. This sample holds millions of clones; 95% were observed only once. In total, the top ten clones hold 0.1% to 0.15% of the sample. The sample was naive CD4+ T cells sorted from blood. The cell subset or site label on this specimen signifies: CD45RA+ positively selected. Receptors originate from a man between 18 and 35 years old in good health.

The rearrangement uses TRBV28 and TRBJ1-5; TRBD1 aligns across 9 bases. Germline V gene lookup returns CDR1 MDHEN and CDR2 SYDVKM. The CDR3 extends over 15 amino acids. Trimming took 3 bases from V and 3 from J; bases not matched to a gene: 3. The CDR3 coding sequence is TGTGCCAGCAGTTTGAGGACAGGGGTCAATCAGCCCCAGCATTTT. This translates into CASSLRTGVNQPQHF.

The chain links TRBV2 to TRBJ2-4, with D hard to call. Per the germline V gene, CDR1 is SNHLY and CDR2 is FYNNEI. The CDR3 has 12 residues. Trimming took off 5 bases at V and 8 bases at J, with 10 bases between the two ends. CDR3 residues: CASSHDRDIQYF. The CDR3 bases are TGTGCCAGCAGTCATGATAGGGACATTCAGTACTTC.

The genes are TRBV19 and TRBJ1-3; TRBD1 aligns across 7 bases. J gave up 4 bases and V 5 bases, and 14 bases lay outside the gene matches. The CDR3 loop spans 17 amino acids. Germline CDR1 LNHDA, CDR2 SQIVND (reference sequence). CDR3 DNA sequence: TGTGCCAGTAGTGACTCCGGGACAGCTATACTCGGAAACACCATATATTTT. The encoded protein is CASSDSGTAILGNTIYF.